The rows below give T cell receptor beta chains drawn from one sample of a study of cytomegalovirus exposure and HLA in healthy donors. TCRdb's table, derived via immunoSEQ multiplex PCR, lists solely in-frame clones and lacks some. Of about 230,000 clones in the sample, around 80% were seen once. The specimen was PBMCs. These receptors were obtained from a boy aged 5-17 years in good health and CMV-seronegative. Both conserved end residues are part of each CDR3. D genes are given only for firm matches. Size is omitted from some rows. Given values are once, few, many or a class for expanded clones.

d_gene: TRBD1; j_gene: TRBJ2-7; v_gene: TRBV6-1; abundance: NA; CDR3aa: CASSPTGGEQYF; CDR3nt: TGTGCCAGCAGCCCTACAGGGGGCGAGCAGTACTTC
d_gene: NA; j_gene: TRBJ2-7; v_gene: TRBV6-6; abundance: NA; CDR3aa: CASSPRASSYEQYF; CDR3nt: TGTGCCAGCAGTCCCAGGGCCAGTTCCTACGAGCAGTACTTC
d_gene: NA; j_gene: TRBJ1-6; v_gene: TRBV30; abundance: NA; CDR3aa: CAWTIEGASPLHF; CDR3nt: TGTGCCTGGACGATAGAGGGAGCTTCACCCCTCCACTTT
d_gene: TRBD2; j_gene: TRBJ2-6; v_gene: TRBV27; abundance: NA; CDR3aa: CASSLMGGISGANVLTF; CDR3nt: TGTGCCAGCAGTTTAATGGGGGGGATTTCTGGGGCCAACGTCCTGACTTTC
d_gene: NA; j_gene: TRBJ2-7; v_gene: TRBV7-8; abundance: NA; CDR3aa: CASSPSRTVSPNEQYF; CDR3nt: TGTGCCAGCAGCCCGTCCCGGACAGTCTCCCCCAACGAGCAGTACTTC
d_gene: NA; j_gene: TRBJ1-1; v_gene: TRBV5-1; abundance: NA; CDR3aa: CASSSFGVTTGAPEAFF; CDR3nt: TGCGCCAGCAGCTCTTTTGGGGTCACGACAGGTGCCCCTGAAGCTTTCTTT
d_gene: NA; j_gene: TRBJ1-5; v_gene: TRBV6-5; abundance: NA; CDR3aa: CASSFRSYSNQPQHF; CDR3nt: TGTGCCAGCAGTTTTCGCAGTTATAGCAATCAGCCCCAGCATTTT
d_gene: TRBD1; j_gene: TRBJ1-6; v_gene: TRBV5-1; abundance: few; CDR3aa: CASSPVGQGRDNSPLHF; CDR3nt: TGCGCCAGCAGTCCGGTGGGACAGGGCAGAGATAATTCACCCCTCCACTTT
d_gene: NA; j_gene: TRBJ2-5; v_gene: TRBV11-2; abundance: NA; CDR3aa: CASSLQRAAETQYF; CDR3nt: TGTGCCAGCAGCTTACAGAGGGCGGCGGAGACCCAGTACTTC
d_gene: TRBD1; j_gene: TRBJ1-2; v_gene: TRBV6-1; abundance: NA; CDR3aa: CATGQGGFYGYTF; CDR3nt: TGTGCCACAGGACAGGGCGGATTCTATGGCTACACCTTC
d_gene: TRBD1; j_gene: TRBJ2-7; v_gene: TRBV10-3; abundance: NA; CDR3aa: CAIVFWDRGRSEQYF; CDR3nt: TGTGCCATCGTCTTTTGGGACAGGGGAAGGAGTGAGCAGTACTTC
d_gene: NA; j_gene: TRBJ1-1; v_gene: TRBV5-5; abundance: NA; CDR3aa: CASSLAGGAAEAFF; CDR3nt: TGTGCCAGCAGCTTGGCTGGGGGCGCGGCTGAAGCTTTCTTT
d_gene: TRBD2; j_gene: TRBJ2-1; v_gene: TRBV5-1; abundance: NA; CDR3aa: CASSYRVAGANNEQFF; CDR3nt: TGCGCCAGCAGCTACCGGGTAGCGGGGGCAAACAATGAGCAGTTCTTC
d_gene: NA; j_gene: TRBJ1-1; v_gene: TRBV7-9; abundance: NA; CDR3aa: CSSSLGDLNTEAFF; CDR3nt: TGTTCCAGCAGCCTGGGAGACCTGAACACTGAAGCTTTCTTT
d_gene: NA; j_gene: TRBJ2-7; v_gene: TRBV4-1; abundance: NA; CDR3aa: CASSQVEGAPGDYEQYF; CDR3nt: TGCGCCAGCAGCCAAGTCGAGGGGGCCCCGGGGGATTACGAGCAGTACTTC
d_gene: NA; j_gene: TRBJ2-7; v_gene: TRBV7-8; abundance: NA; CDR3aa: CASSPSLTGGPSSYEQYF; CDR3nt: TGTGCCAGCAGCCCCTCCCTTACCGGGGGGCCCAGCTCCTACGAGCAGTACTTC
d_gene: NA; j_gene: TRBJ1-2; v_gene: TRBV6-4; abundance: NA; CDR3aa: CASSLTGTTPHGYTF; CDR3nt: TGTGCCAGCAGCTTAACCGGGACAACCCCCCATGGCTACACCTTC
d_gene: TRBD1; j_gene: TRBJ1-1; v_gene: TRBV13; abundance: NA; CDR3aa: CASSLEGAVATEAFF; CDR3nt: TGTGCCAGCAGCTTAGAGGGGGCGGTGGCCACTGAAGCTTTCTTT
d_gene: NA; j_gene: TRBJ1-5; v_gene: TRBV10-2; abundance: NA; CDR3aa: CASSDREEDQPQHF; CDR3nt: TGCGCCAGCAGTGACCGAGAAGAGGATCAGCCCCAGCATTTT
d_gene: NA; j_gene: TRBJ2-7; v_gene: TRBV6-1; abundance: NA; CDR3aa: CASSALRGGGSSYEQYF; CDR3nt: TGTGCCAGCAGTGCCCTCCGAGGCGGTGGTAGCTCCTACGAGCAGTACTTC
d_gene: TRBD2; j_gene: TRBJ2-7; v_gene: TRBV7-8; abundance: NA; CDR3aa: CASSLAMGGRGYEQYF; CDR3nt: TGTGCCAGCAGCTTAGCTATGGGGGGGAGGGGCTACGAGCAGTACTTC
d_gene: TRBD2; j_gene: TRBJ2-3; v_gene: TRBV5-1; abundance: NA; CDR3aa: CASSGTSRGDTQYF; CDR3nt: TGCGCCAGCAGCGGGACTAGCAGGGGAGATACGCAGTATTTT
d_gene: NA; j_gene: TRBJ2-3; v_gene: TRBV7-2; abundance: NA; CDR3aa: CASSLARERTDTQYF; CDR3nt: TGTGCCAGCAGCTTAGCGCGCGAGCGGACAGATACGCAGTATTTT
d_gene: TRBD1; j_gene: TRBJ1-1; v_gene: TRBV5-6; abundance: NA; CDR3aa: CASSPLDREVTEAFF; CDR3nt: TGTGCCAGCAGCCCACTGGACAGGGAGGTCACTGAAGCTTTCTTT
d_gene: TRBD1; j_gene: TRBJ1-1; v_gene: TRBV2; abundance: NA; CDR3aa: CASGQGFRNTEAFF; CDR3nt: TGTGCCAGCGGACAGGGATTTAGAAACACTGAAGCTTTCTTT
d_gene: NA; j_gene: TRBJ1-1; v_gene: TRBV10-1; abundance: NA; CDR3aa: CASSESVKGRGRTEAFF; CDR3nt: TGCGCCAGCAGTGAGTCGGTTAAAGGGCGGGGAAGAACTGAAGCTTTCTTT
d_gene: NA; j_gene: TRBJ2-7; v_gene: TRBV1; abundance: NA; CDR3aa: CTSSQRPAEQYF; CDR3nt: TGCACCAGCAGCCAGAGGCCCGCGGAGCAGTACTTC
d_gene: TRBD1; j_gene: TRBJ1-3; v_gene: TRBV2; abundance: once; CDR3aa: CASSFSGTGRNTIYF; CDR3nt: TGTGCCAGCAGTTTTTCCGGGACAGGAAGAAACACCATATATTTT
d_gene: TRBD1; j_gene: TRBJ1-2; v_gene: TRBV6-5; abundance: NA; CDR3aa: CASSPDRSDGYTF; CDR3nt: TGTGCCAGCAGTCCGGACAGGTCTGATGGCTACACCTTC
d_gene: NA; j_gene: TRBJ2-6; v_gene: TRBV4-1; abundance: NA; CDR3aa: CASSQGGWSGANVLTF; CDR3nt: TGCGCCAGCAGCCAAGGAGGGTGGTCTGGGGCCAACGTCCTGACTTTC
d_gene: NA; j_gene: TRBJ2-7; v_gene: TRBV25-1; abundance: NA; CDR3aa: CASSVGESPEQYF; CDR3nt: TGTGCCAGCAGTGTTGGGGAGTCCCCCGAGCAGTACTTC
d_gene: TRBD1; j_gene: TRBJ1-1; v_gene: TRBV10-3; abundance: NA; CDR3aa: CAISAGTGNAFF; CDR3nt: TGTGCCATCAGTGCGGGGACAGGGAACGCTTTCTTT
d_gene: TRBD1; j_gene: TRBJ1-2; v_gene: TRBV2; abundance: NA; CDR3aa: CASPITPPPGTGIYGYTF; CDR3nt: TGTGCCAGCCCGATAACCCCACCCCCCGGGACAGGGATCTATGGCTACACCTTC
d_gene: NA; j_gene: TRBJ1-2; v_gene: TRBV5-6; abundance: NA; CDR3aa: CASSPGGWSGYTF; CDR3nt: TGTGCCAGCAGCCCGGGGGGGTGGTCTGGCTACACCTTC
d_gene: NA; j_gene: TRBJ1-3; v_gene: TRBV2; abundance: NA; CDR3aa: CASSVGSSGNTIYF; CDR3nt: TGTGCCAGCAGTGTCGGGTCGTCTGGAAACACCATATATTTT
d_gene: TRBD2; j_gene: TRBJ2-1; v_gene: TRBV5-4; abundance: few; CDR3aa: CASSPSGGPYNEQFF; CDR3nt: TGTGCCAGCAGCCCCAGCGGGGGGCCTTACAATGAGCAGTTCTTC
d_gene: NA; j_gene: TRBJ2-2; v_gene: TRBV6-1; abundance: few; CDR3aa: CASSENRRGGGELFF; CDR3nt: TGTGCCAGCAGTGAAAACCGAAGGGGTGGCGGGGAGCTGTTTTTT
d_gene: NA; j_gene: TRBJ1-5; v_gene: TRBV5-5; abundance: NA; CDR3aa: CASSAFSARGVGQPQHF; CDR3nt: TGTGCCAGCAGCGCCTTTTCGGCCAGGGGTGTGGGTCAGCCCCAGCATTTT
d_gene: TRBD1; j_gene: TRBJ2-7; v_gene: TRBV30; abundance: NA; CDR3aa: CAWDRDRLYEQYF; CDR3nt: TGTGCCTGGGACCGGGACAGGCTCTACGAGCAGTACTTC
d_gene: NA; j_gene: TRBJ2-5; v_gene: TRBV11-3; abundance: NA; CDR3aa: CASSTGTHKETQYF; CDR3nt: TGTGCCAGCAGTACCGGGACTCATAAAGAGACCCAGTACTTC
d_gene: NA; j_gene: TRBJ1-4; v_gene: TRBV2; abundance: few; CDR3aa: CASSQGGEKLFF; CDR3nt: TGTGCCAGCAGCCAGGGTGGTGAAAAACTGTTTTTT
d_gene: TRBD1; j_gene: TRBJ2-4; v_gene: TRBV11-3; abundance: few; CDR3aa: CASSPDRGPLNIQYF; CDR3nt: TGTGCCAGCAGCCCCGACAGGGGGCCGTTAAACATTCAGTACTTC
d_gene: TRBD1; j_gene: TRBJ1-6; v_gene: TRBV7-9; abundance: NA; CDR3aa: CSSSREGGTVNSPLHF; CDR3nt: TGTTCCAGCAGCCGAGAAGGTGGGACAGTTAATTCACCCCTCCACTTT